The rows below give T cell receptor beta chains drawn from one sample of a study of T cell repertoires in cytomegalovirus infection. Using its own MiXCR run on the reads, TCRdb lists one record per CDR3 protein. Among hundreds of thousands of distinct CDR3 sequences listed, 32% were seen once. No antigen has been assigned to these receptors. The source material was cultured CD8+ T cells from PBMCs, sampled from culture after CMV antigen stimulation. These TCRs come from a human donor in good health (CMV status not recorded). Some clones in this sample may be carry-over from other donors' samples. The CDR3 runs from the conserved cysteine through the conserved F or W. The order of the fields is clone size, V gene, J gene, D gene, CDR3 DNA, CDR3 protein. The D gene is left open where the match is weak. Rows may omit the clone size; those that give it use once, few, many or a size class.

NA	TRBV7-7	TRBJ2-5	NA	TGTGCTAGCAGCTTAGCGCTGGGGGAAAAAGAGACCCAGTACTTC	CASSLALGEKETQYF
NA	TRBV6-2/TRBV6-3	TRBJ2-5	NA	TGTGCCAGCAGTCCCGCGGAGCGACATCCCTTCCAAGAGACCCAGTACTTC	CASSPAERHPFQETQYF
NA	TRBV4-2	TRBJ2-2	NA	TGTGCCAGCAGCCAAGAAGCAGGGGTATTGGCCGGGGAGCTGTTTTTT	CASSQEAGVLAGELFF
NA	TRBV12-3/TRBV12-4	TRBJ1-2	TRBD1	TGTGCCAGCAGCTCCTCGCACGACCCGGAGACAGCAGGGGGCTTTTTCTGGTATGGCTACACCTTC	CASSSSHDPETAGGFFWYGYTF
once	TRBV7-9	TRBJ1-1	NA	TGTGCCAGCAGCGACCTGACTGAGACGCCTGAAGCTTTCTTT	CASSDLTETPEAFF
NA	TRBV4-1	TRBJ1-4	NA	TGCGCCAGCAGCCAGACGTATACAGGGATTAATGAAAAACTGTTTTTT	CASSQTYTGINEKLFF
few	TRBV7-9	TRBJ2-1	NA	TGTGCCAGCAGCTCGTCGGACAGTTACAATGAGCAGTTCTTC	CASSSSDSYNEQFF
NA	TRBV19	TRBJ2-1	TRBD2	TGTGCCAGTAGTATACTTCGAGCGGGGCTCGACAATGAGCAGTTCTTC	CASSILRAGLDNEQFF
NA	TRBV5-1	TRBJ1-1	TRBD1	TGCGCCAGCAGCTTCAGGGAGGGGGCGTCCACTGAAGCTTTCTTT	CASSFREGASTEAFF
few	TRBV19	TRBJ1-2	TRBD1	TGTGCCAGTAGCGAACCGGGACAGGGGATCGGATATGGCTACACCTTC	CASSEPGQGIGYGYTF
few	TRBV7-2	TRBJ2-2	TRBD2	TGTGCCAGCAGCTTAAATCGGGTTAGCGGGGGGGACGATTCGAACACCGGGGAGCTGTTTTTT	CASSLNRVSGGDDSNTGELFF
NA	TRBV6-1	TRBJ2-7	TRBD1	TGTGCCAGCGCTGACAGGGCCCTGCCCTACGAGCAGTACTTC	CASADRALPYEQYF
NA	TRBV5-7	TRBJ2-4	NA	TGTGCCAGCAGCTTGGGGCCGGGTCCCCACTCCAAAAACATTCAGTACTTC	CASSLGPGPHSKNIQYF
NA	TRBV2	TRBJ2-3	NA	TGTGCCAGCAGTGACGGAAGGGGTACAGATACGCAGTATTTT	CASSDGRGTDTQYF
NA	TRBV6-6	TRBJ2-5	TRBD2	TGTGCCAGCAGTTACTCACCCAAGCGGGGGCTAGAGGAGACCCAGTACTTC	CASSYSPKRGLEETQYF
NA	TRBV4-1	TRBJ1-2	NA	TGCGCCAGCAGCCAAGATAGGAAGGTGCCCCAAGATGGCTACACCTTC	CASSQDRKVPQDGYTF
NA	TRBV2	TRBJ2-1	NA	TGTGCCAGAGAAAACTCCTACAATGAGCGGTTCTTC	CARENSYNERFF
NA	TRBV7-8	TRBJ2-2	TRBD2	TGTGCCAGCAGCCTACCTAGCGGGGGGGCGGTCGGGGAGCTGTTTTTT	CASSLPSGGAVGELFF
NA	TRBV7-2	TRBJ2-2	NA	TGTGCCAGCAGCGGCACGGGACAACAGAACACCGGGGAGCTGTTTTTT	CASSGTGQQNTGELFF
few	TRBV6-5	TRBJ2-3	NA	TGTGCCAGCAGTTATCGGCAGACCACAGATACGCAGTATTTT	CASSYRQTTDTQYF
NA	TRBV6-5	TRBJ2-4	NA	TGTGCCAGCAGTTCCCCACAGGGTCTAGCCAAAAACATTCAGTACTTC	CASSSPQGLAKNIQYF
NA	TRBV7-9	TRBJ1-6	TRBD1	TGTGCCAGCAGCTTAGGTCGACAGGGGGCGGTGGGTTCACCCCTCCACTTT	CASSLGRQGAVGSPLHF
few	TRBV5-6	TRBJ2-1	NA	TGTGCCAGCATAGGGGCGGTAAAACTTTACTCCTACAATGAGCAGTTCTTC	CASIGAVKLYSYNEQFF
few	TRBV15	TRBJ2-3	NA	TGTGCCACCAGCAGAGATACCCCAGATACGCAGTATTTT	CATSRDTPDTQYF
few	TRBV5-5	TRBJ1-1	NA	TGTGCCAGCAGCTTGCATTCGTTCGTAGATGAAGCTTTCTTT	CASSLHSFVDEAFF
NA	TRBV5-4	TRBJ2-3	NA	TGTGCCAGCAGCTACCCTCAGCGGAGCAGCACAGATACGCAGTATTTT	CASSYPQRSSTDTQYF
many	TRBV7-6	TRBJ2-3	TRBD1	TGTGCCAGCAGCAAGACAGGGGGCGCAGATACGCAGTATTTT	CASSKTGGADTQYF
few	TRBV9	TRBJ1-6	TRBD1	TGTGCCAGCAGCGCCTCGGGACAGGCGAGCTCCTATAATTCACCCCTCCACTTT	CASSASGQASSYNSPLHF
many	TRBV12-3/TRBV12-4	TRBJ2-7	NA	TGTGCCAGCAGTTTAGCTCAACTTGGGGGTTCGGGCTACGAGCAGTACTTC	CASSLAQLGGSGYEQYF
NA	TRBV20-1	TRBJ2-7	NA	TGCAGTGCTAGAGACAACCTGGGGACCCCCTCCTACGAGCAGTACTTC	CSARDNLGTPSYEQYF
NA	TRBV4-2	TRBJ1-6	NA	TGTGCCAGCAGCCAAGCGAGGGACACCAATAATTCACCCCTCCACTTT	CASSQARDTNNSPLHF
NA	TRBV19	TRBJ1-5	NA	TGTGCCAGTACCCTAGGAAGGGGCCCTACTCAGCCCCAGCATTTT	CASTLGRGPTQPQHF
few	TRBV27	TRBJ1-1	TRBD1	TGTGCCAGCAGTTCCAGGGGGGGATGGACTGAAGCTTTCTTT	CASSSRGGWTEAFF
NA	TRBV12-3/TRBV12-4	TRBJ1-2	TRBD1	TGTGCCAGCGGGACAGAGAATGACTATGGCTACACCTTC	CASGTENDYGYTF
many	TRBV7-2	TRBJ1-5	NA	TGTGCCAGCAGCTTAAATGTGGGGGCGGCACAGCCCCAGCATTTT	CASSLNVGAAQPQHF
NA	TRBV7-9	TRBJ1-1	NA	TGTGCCAGCAGCTTTTTTCCTGAAGCTTTCTTT	CASSFFPEAFF
few	TRBV5-8	TRBJ2-1	NA	TGTGCCAGCAGCTTGATAGAATCCTACAATGAGCAGTTCTTC	CASSLIESYNEQFF
NA	TRBV7-6	TRBJ1-4	TRBD1	TGTGCCAGCAGCTCCGAGTTAGGGGGCCTATTTGAAAAACTGTTTTTT	CASSSELGGLFEKLFF
few	TRBV5-1	TRBJ1-4	NA	TGCGCCAGCAGTTCGGGAACGCAGCTGCCAACTAATGAAAAACTGTTTTTT	CASSSGTQLPTNEKLFF
many	TRBV6-2/TRBV6-3	TRBJ2-5	NA	TGTGCCAGCAGTTACTCTGGGGGACGCCAGGAGACCCAGTACTTC	CASSYSGGRQETQYF
NA	TRBV20-1	TRBJ1-2	TRBD1	TGCAGTGCTGGCTGGACAGGGGCGAACTATGGCTACACCTTC	CSAGWTGANYGYTF